This TCR beta chain was sequenced during a study of cytomegalovirus exposure and HLA in healthy donors. Germline CDR1 is MNHEY and CDR2 is SVGAGI. V was pared by 2 bases and J by 4 bases, with 12 bases between. CDR3 size: 15 residues. Vbeta (60) and Jbeta (13) primers were used in the PCR. Using immunoSEQ multiplex PCR, the repertoire was profiled, and TCRdb retains in-frame clones only, with some absent. This sample yields about 160,000 clones, of which approximately 82% are seen a single time; 7% to 9% belongs to the top ten. About this clone: Its target is not known.

Study results and caveats: V- and J-gene trimming of TCR beta was linked (in a later analysis) to a missense DCLRE1C variant.

The TCR sequence derives from a male donor in good health and CMV-seropositive. V is TRBV6-5 and J is TRBJ2-1; D is undetermined. Specimen: PBMCs. CDR3 in DNA: TGTGCCAGCAGTTACCAGGTCCAGACGTACAATGAGCAGTTCTTC. Amino acid sequence: CASSYQVQTYNEQFF.